This passage covers 28 T cell receptor beta chains from one sample sequenced in a study of tumor-infiltrating lymphocytes in oesophageal squamous cell carcinoma. One entry per CDR3 protein, called by TCRdb with MiXCR from the PCR reads. The table has some 11,000 distinct CDR3 sequences, less than 55% seen once. Input material: esophageal tumor tissue. The receptor set was obtained from a female donor with esophageal squamous cell carcinoma.

Only one count was recorded for this clonotype. This CDR3 reads CASTQKVGVGYNEQFF. The CDR3 nucleotides are TGTGCCAGCACCCAAAAGGTGGGAGTCGGCTACAATGAGCAGTTCTTC. This rearrangement joins TRBV7-2 to TRBJ2-1, with D tentatively TRBD2 (5 bases). Trimming cost V 7 bases and J 3 bases, with 19 bases left between them. This CDR3 is built from 16 residues. CDR1 is SGHTA, CDR2 FQGNSA, per germline.

The gene calls are TRBV7-3 and TRBJ2-1, with D perhaps TRBD2 (6 bases). The CDR3 length is 16 residues. Looked up from germline, CDR1 is SGHTA and CDR2 is FQGTGA. The V and J ends lost 5 bases and 3 bases respectively, with 17 bases between them. The CDR3 here is CASSPRLGSLYNEQFF. The CDR3 bases are TGTGCCAGCAGCCCCCGACTAGGGAGTCTCTACAATGAGCAGTTCTTC.

This clonotype was seen only a few times. V usage is TRBV7-3 and J usage is TRBJ1-5; D remains ambiguous. The CDR3 consists of 17 residues. Trimming cost V 3 bases and J 0 bases, with 15 bases left between them. Germline V lookup: CDR1 SGHTA, CDR2 FQGTGA. The DNA for the CDR3 is TGTGCCAGCAGCTTTCTTGGGCTCCCTTATAGCAATCAGCCCCAGCATTTT. Translation gives CASSFLGLPYSNQPQHF.

This clonotype was seen only a few times. The V gene is TRBV7-9, the J gene TRBJ2-1; D gene unclear. CDR1 is SEHNR and CDR2 is FQNEAQ in the germline V gene (reference sequence). This CDR3 region has 16 residues. Trimming removed 6 bases from V and 6 bases from J, with 21 bases in between. The CDR3 sequence: CASRPAAGPARNEQFF. The CDR3 DNA reads TGTGCCAGCAGACCTGCCGCCGGGCCCGCACGCAATGAGCAGTTCTTC.

The chain recombines TRBV7-2 with TRBJ2-1; 14 bases agree with TRBD2. The DNA end lines up better with TRBJ2-7; the J call may be wrong. Germline V gene sequence: CDR1 SGHTA, CDR2 FQGNSA. The length of the CDR3 is 18 residues. The CDR3 loop is CASSLEGTSGRFYNEQYF. The CDR3 DNA sequence: TGTGCCAGCAGCTTAGAGGGGACTAGCGGGAGATTCTACAATGAGCAGTACTTC.

By share, this clonotype ranks as medium-sized (0.01 to 0.1%). V and J are TRBV7-2 and TRBJ2-3; tentative D call: TRBD2 (6 bases). CDR1 is SGHTA, CDR2 FQGNSA, per germline. This CDR3 is 18 amino acids long. V lost 5 bases and J lost 4, with 25 bases in between. The CDR3 bases are TGTGCCAGCAGCCCTCAGCTGATCTGGGGGGAGCTGGCAGATACGCAGTATTTT. Translation: CASSPQLIWGELADTQYF.

This clonotype was found a few times. The chain employs TRBV7-2 and TRBJ2-1; 10 bases are a match to TRBD2. The CDR3 has 14 residues. Germline V gene sequence: CDR1 SGHTA, CDR2 FQGNSA. J was trimmed by 8 bases and V by 1 base; bases with no gene match: 2. CDR3 bases: TGTGCCAGCAGCTTAGGGAGCGGGAGGGATGAGCAGTTCTTC. This codes for CASSLGSGRDEQFF.

This clonotype has a count of ten or more. V usage is TRBV24-1 and J usage is TRBJ1-4; D call uncertain. V was shortened by 3 bases and J by 8 bases, with 12 bases between the two germline ends. Germline V gives CDR1 KGHDR, CDR2 SFDVKD. This CDR3 spans 14 amino acids. This CDR3 reads CATSDPARGEKLFF. The CDR3, as DNA: TGTGCCACCAGTGATCCAGCGCGCGGGGAAAAACTGTTTTTT.

CDR3 coding DNA: TGTGCCAGCAGCTCGCGACTAGCGGGAGCCACCGGGGAGCTGTTTTTT. It codes for CASSSRLAGATGELFF. V gene TRBV7-2 combines with J gene TRBJ2-2; 12 bases agree with TRBD2. Germline CDR1 SGHTA, CDR2 FQGNSA. The length of the CDR3 is 16 residues. The trim removed 4 bases at V and 4 bases at J, leaving 4 bases unmatched.

This clonotype came up many times. The rearrangement links TRBV5-5 to TRBJ2-1; the match to TRBD1 covers 8 bases. V lost 0 bases, J lost 1 base, and 3 bases stayed unmatched. The V gene's germline CDR1 is SGHKS and CDR2 YYEKEE (reference sequence). The CDR3 has 16 amino acids. CDR3 amino acids: CASSLVRTGSYNEQFF. The CDR3 DNA reads as TGTGCCAGCAGCTTGGTTCGGACAGGGTCCTACAATGAGCAGTTCTTC.

This clonotype has a handful of counts. This sequence joins TRBV10-3 and TRBJ2-3, with TRBD2 matching 9 bases. The CDR3 is made up of 16 amino acids. Germline CDR1 ENHRY, CDR2 SYGVKD. V lost 2 bases, J lost 2 bases, and 5 bases stayed unmatched. The CDR3 DNA is TGTGCCATCAGTGAGGTGACTAGCGGCTACACAGATACGCAGTATTTT. Translated: CAISEVTSGYTDTQYF.

This clonotype occurred many times. The V call is TRBV11-2, the J call TRBJ2-7, with D possibly matching TRBD2 (6 bases). Trimming took off 2 bases at V and 5 bases at J, with 16 bases between the two ends. The CDR3 contains 15 residues. Germline CDR1 reads SGHAT; CDR2 reads FQNNGV. The CDR3 loop reads CASSLQAGARHEQYF. In DNA form, the CDR3 reads TGTGCCAGCAGCTTACAAGCGGGTGCCCGCCACGAGCAGTACTTC.

This clonotype was counted many times. This chain connects TRBV11-1 to TRBJ1-1; D possibly corresponds to TRBD1 (6 bases). The V gene lost 5 bases and the J gene lost 8 bases, with 12 bases spanning the gap. Germline V gene data show CDR1 as SGHAT and CDR2 as FQDESV (reference sequence). The CDR3 covers 12 residues. CDR3 amino acids: CASSPEGGEAFF. CDR3 bases: TGTGCCAGCAGCCCCGAGGGGGGAGAAGCTTTCTTT.

This clonotype counts as medium-sized. This rearrangement joins TRBV7-2 to TRBJ2-7, with D possibly TRBD2 on 5 matching bases. Germline V gene data show CDR1 as SGHTA and CDR2 as FQGNSA. Deletions cut 1 base from V and 2 bases from J, with 9 bases between. This CDR3 contains 14 residues. For the CDR3, the DNA is TGTGCCAGCAGCTTAGGGCCGCGGGCCTACGAGCAGTACTTC. As protein: CASSLGPRAYEQYF.

The J gene is TRBJ2-3, the V gene TRBV7-2, with 14 nucleotides matching TRBD2. The J call may be incorrect, as the DNA end agrees better with TRBJ2-5. CDR3 length: 16 residues. CDR1 and CDR2 from the germline V gene are SGHTA and FQGNSA. The CDR3 loop reads CASSARLAGGRETQYF. The CDR3 region has the DNA TGTGCCAGCAGCGCCCGACTAGCGGGGGGGCGAGAGACCCAGTACTTC.

This rearrangement joins TRBV6-1 to TRBJ2-6; D call uncertain. The tail of the sequence fits TRBJ2-7 better, so the J call may be wrong. Germline CDR1 and CDR2: MNHNS and SASEGT. There are 13 residues in the CDR3. The CDR3 is CASSVASSYEQYF. The CDR3 DNA reads as TGTGCCAGCAGTGTTGCCAGCTCCTACGAGCAGTACTTC.

The chain joins TRBV5-3 to TRBJ1-2; D gene uncertain. TRBV5-3 is an open reading frame whose function is uncertain. The CDR3 runs to 13 residues. Trimming stripped 8 bases from V and 6 bases from J, with 17 bases between. The CDR3 spells CASPRAYRDGYTF. Here the CDR3 DNA reads TGTGCCAGCCCCCGGGCTTATCGGGATGGCTACACCTTC.

This clonotype was picked up a small number of times. The genes are TRBV11-2 and TRBJ1-2, with TRBD1 matching 7 bases. J gave up 8 bases and V 6 bases, and 15 bases lay outside the gene matches. The CDR3 consists of 15 residues. CDR1 SGHAT and CDR2 FQNNGV come from the germline V gene. For the CDR3, the DNA is TGTGCCAGCAGACAAACAGGGGTGAGGTCTTGGGGCTACACCTTC. Translation gives CASRQTGVRSWGYTF.

This clonotype was picked up many times. This may stem from a read error, because a much larger clone lies one nucleotide away. DNA for the CDR3: TGTGCCAGCAGCTTTTCGAGCACCCTGAGCAATGAGCAGTACTTC. This codes for CASSFSSTLSNEQYF. The chain uses TRBV7-9 and TRBJ2-5; no firm D call. Trimming took off 3 bases at V and 11 bases at J, with 22 bases between the two ends. The CDR3 length is 15 residues. Germline V gene sequence: CDR1 SEHNR, CDR2 FQNEAQ (reference sequence).

This clonotype was observed at least ten times. The CDR3 spells CASSLGDRPGINNEQFF. The CDR3, as DNA: TGTGCCAGCAGTCTGGGGGACAGGCCGGGAATCAACAATGAGCAGTTCTTC. The V and J genes are TRBV27 and TRBJ2-1; 8 nucleotides agree with TRBD1. The CDR3 covers 17 residues. Germline trimming cut 5 bases from V and 5 bases from J; bases unmatched to any gene: 14. Per the germline V gene, CDR1 is MNHEY and CDR2 is SMNVEV (reference sequence).

This clonotype was detected a few times. The chain uses TRBV20-1 and TRBJ2-7, with no clear D. Gene TRBJ2-1 matches the end of the DNA better, so the J call may be wrong. This CDR3 has 15 amino acids. Germline CDR1 reads DFQATT; CDR2 reads SNEGSKA (reference sequence). The CDR3 nucleotides read TGCAGTGCTAATCTAGGCGAGAGCTCCTACAATGAGCAGTTCTTC. Translating it yields CSANLGESSYNEQFF.

In its sample, this clonotype was seen many times. An end of the junction does not agree with germline; a read error may underlie this. The rearrangement links TRBV7-1 to TRBJ2-3; D unclear. TRBV7-1 belongs to the ORF category, with a function that is uncertain. The CDR3 loop spans 17 amino acids. The CDR3 spells CARSSPPPVSVGDTQYF. CDR3 sequence (DNA): TGTGCCAGAAGCTCACCCCCTCCTGTTTCAGTTGGGGATACGCAGTATTTT.

The table lists this clonotype with many counts. The gene calls are TRBV12-3 or TRBV12-4 and TRBJ1-4; D not certain. V was trimmed by 6 bases and J by 6 bases, leaving 11 bases between them. This CDR3 comprises 13 residues. This CDR3 reads CASSPDGHEKLFF. The CDR3 DNA is TGTGCCAGCAGCCCAGACGGCCATGAAAAACTGTTTTTT.

This clonotype was seen at least ten times. The chain has TRBV7-2 and TRBJ1-6; D gene unclear. Between the trimmed V and J ends, which lost 2 bases and 10 bases, there was a span of 3 bases. The CDR3 has 11 residues. Looked up from germline, CDR1 is SGHTA and CDR2 is FQGNSA. DNA for the CDR3: TGTGCCAGCAGCTTAAACTCACCCCTCCACTTT. Its translation is CASSLNSPLHF.

This clonotype was seen a few times. The chain combines TRBV12-3 or TRBV12-4 with TRBJ1-1; D remains unclear. V gave up 4 bases and J gave up 7 bases, with 10 bases separating them. This CDR3 contains 12 residues. CDR3 in amino acids: CASSYTGIEAFF. DNA of the CDR3: TGTGCCAGCAGTTATACCGGGATTGAAGCTTTCTTT.

The chain uses TRBV12-3 or TRBV12-4 and TRBJ2-7, with 12 bases lining up with TRBD1. This CDR3 region has 15 residues. V shed 5 bases and J 3 bases; nucleotides not matched to a gene: 5. The CDR3 here is CASSRGQGAVYEQYF. In DNA form, the CDR3 reads TGTGCCAGCAGTAGGGGACAGGGGGCGGTCTACGAGCAGTACTTC.

The rearrangement links TRBV12-3 or TRBV12-4 to TRBJ2-1; TRBD2 is a possible D gene (6 bases). The better agreement between TRBJ2-5 and the DNA end casts doubt on the J call. This CDR3 has 15 residues. The CDR3 sequence is CASSLVFGGQETQYF. The CDR3 region has the DNA TGTGCCAGCAGTTTAGTGTTCGGGGGCCAAGAGACCCAGTACTTC.

This clonotype was found a few times. The chain employs TRBV12-3 or TRBV12-4 and TRBJ2-5; 9 nucleotides match TRBD2. The J call is doubtful: the DNA matches TRBJ2-1 better. This CDR3 spans 16 amino acids. This chain's CDR3 is CASSFGGRAISNEQFF. The DNA of the CDR3 is TGTGCCAGCAGTTTCGGCGGGAGGGCCATCAGTAATGAGCAGTTCTTC.